The entry that follows covers one T cell receptor (beta chain) sequence. The antigen remains unidentified. The sample is drawn from a study of T cells and Merkel cell carcinoma outcomes. V lost 3 bases and J 3 bases, leaving 5 bases between the germline ends. Germline assignment: CDR1 SGHDN and CDR2 FVKESK. This CDR3 spans 12 amino acids. Study outcomes and limitations: Reportedly, T-cell repertoire with density predicts Merkel cell carcinoma outcomes.

Produced via immunoSEQ multiplex PCR; TCRdb's table is partial and in-frame only. The sample contains more than 7,500 clones, about 85% of which appear only once. This chain uses TRBV14 with TRBJ1-2, with no clear D. This receptor was identified in a human donor with Merkel cell carcinoma. The sequenced material came from tumor tissue from Merkel cell carcinoma. DNA of the CDR3: TGTGCCAGCAGCCAGGGGTACTATGGCTACACCTTC. Its protein is CASSQGYYGYTF.